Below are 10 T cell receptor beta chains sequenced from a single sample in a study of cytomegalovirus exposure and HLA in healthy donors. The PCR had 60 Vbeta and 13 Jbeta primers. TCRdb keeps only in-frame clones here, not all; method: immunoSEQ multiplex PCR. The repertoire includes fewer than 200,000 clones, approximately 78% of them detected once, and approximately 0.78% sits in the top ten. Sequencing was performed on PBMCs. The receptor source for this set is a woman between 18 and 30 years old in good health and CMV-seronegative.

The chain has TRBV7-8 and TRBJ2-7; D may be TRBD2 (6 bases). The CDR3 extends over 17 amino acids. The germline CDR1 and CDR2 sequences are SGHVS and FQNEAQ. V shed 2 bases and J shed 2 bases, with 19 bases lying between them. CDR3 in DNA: TGTGCCAGCAGCTTACCCCTTATGGAGGGAACTACCTACGAGCAGTACTTC. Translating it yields CASSLPLMEGTTYEQYF. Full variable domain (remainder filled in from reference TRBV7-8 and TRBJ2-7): GAGVSQSPRYKVAKRGQDVALRCDPISGHVSLFWYQQALGQGPEFLTYFQNEAQLDKSGLPSDRFFAERPEGSVSTLKIQRTQQEDSAVYLCASSLPLMEGTTYEQYFGPGTRLTVT.

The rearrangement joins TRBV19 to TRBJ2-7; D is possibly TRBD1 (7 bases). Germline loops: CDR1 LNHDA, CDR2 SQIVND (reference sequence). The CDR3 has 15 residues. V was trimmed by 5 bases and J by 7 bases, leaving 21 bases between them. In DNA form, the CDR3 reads TGTGCCAGTAGTGCCCGGGGGACAGAGGTCTGGGAGCAGTACTTC. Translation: CASSARGTEVWEQYF.

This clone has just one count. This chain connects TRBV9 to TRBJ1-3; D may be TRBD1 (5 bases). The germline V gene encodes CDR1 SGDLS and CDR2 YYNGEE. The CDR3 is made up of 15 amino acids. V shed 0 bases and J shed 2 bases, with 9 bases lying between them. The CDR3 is CASSVGKGTGNTIYF. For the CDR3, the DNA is TGTGCCAGCAGCGTAGGGAAGGGGACTGGAAACACCATATATTTT. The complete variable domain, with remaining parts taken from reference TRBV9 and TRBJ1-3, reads DSGVTQTPKHLITATGQRVTLRCSPRSGDLSVYWYQQSLDQGLQFLIQYYNGEERAKGNILERFSAQQFPDLHSELNLSSLELGDSALYFCASSVGKGTGNTIYFGEGSWLTVV.

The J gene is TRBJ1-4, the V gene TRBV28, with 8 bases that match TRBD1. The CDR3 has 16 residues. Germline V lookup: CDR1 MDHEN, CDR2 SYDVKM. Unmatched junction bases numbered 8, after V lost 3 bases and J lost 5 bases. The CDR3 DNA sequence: TGTGCCAGCAGTTTCGAGAGGACAGGGCTCAATGAAAAACTGTTTTTT. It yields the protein CASSFERTGLNEKLFF.

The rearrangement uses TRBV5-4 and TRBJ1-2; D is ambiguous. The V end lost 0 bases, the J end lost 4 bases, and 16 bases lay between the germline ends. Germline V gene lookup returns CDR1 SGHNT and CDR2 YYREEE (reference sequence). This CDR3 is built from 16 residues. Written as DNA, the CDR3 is TGTGCCAGCAGCTTGGCAGAGACTTTTCGGGTCTATGGCTACACCTTC. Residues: CASSLAETFRVYGYTF.

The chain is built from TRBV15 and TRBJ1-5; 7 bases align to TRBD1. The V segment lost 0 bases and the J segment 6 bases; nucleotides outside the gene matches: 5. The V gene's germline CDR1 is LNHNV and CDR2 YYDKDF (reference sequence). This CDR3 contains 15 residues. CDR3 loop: CATSREYRGSQPQHF. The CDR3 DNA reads TGTGCCACCAGCAGAGAATACAGGGGAAGTCAGCCCCAGCATTTT.

The CDR3 DNA reads TGCAGCCCTTCTGGCGCTAGCTCCTTTTACAATGAGCAGTTCTTC. Its protein is CSPSGASSFYNEQFF. The chain links TRBV29-1 to TRBJ2-1; a possible D gene is TRBD2 (5 bases). Germline-derived CDR1 and CDR2 are SQVTM and ANQGSEA. CDR3 size: 15 residues. V lost 8 bases and J lost 4, with 21 bases in between.

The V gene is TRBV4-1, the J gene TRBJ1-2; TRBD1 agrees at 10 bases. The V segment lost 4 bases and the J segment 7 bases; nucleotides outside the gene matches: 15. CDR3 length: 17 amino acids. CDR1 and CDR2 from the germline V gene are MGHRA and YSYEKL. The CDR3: CASSLAWDVTGGSGYTF. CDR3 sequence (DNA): TGCGCCAGCAGCCTAGCGTGGGATGTGACAGGGGGCTCTGGCTACACCTTC.

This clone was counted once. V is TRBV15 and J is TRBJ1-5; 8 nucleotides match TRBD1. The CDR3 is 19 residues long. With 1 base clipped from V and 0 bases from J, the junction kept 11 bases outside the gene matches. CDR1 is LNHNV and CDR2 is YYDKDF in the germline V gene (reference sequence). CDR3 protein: CATSRGAGQGKHSNQPQHF. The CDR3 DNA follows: TGTGCCACCAGCAGAGGCGCCGGACAGGGCAAACATAGCAATCAGCCCCAGCATTTT.

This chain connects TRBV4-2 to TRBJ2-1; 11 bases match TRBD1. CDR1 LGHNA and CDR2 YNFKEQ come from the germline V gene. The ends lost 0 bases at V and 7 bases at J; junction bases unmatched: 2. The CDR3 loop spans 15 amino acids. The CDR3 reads CASSQEGDRGNEQFF. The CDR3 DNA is TGTGCCAGCAGCCAAGAGGGGGACAGGGGGAATGAGCAGTTCTTC.